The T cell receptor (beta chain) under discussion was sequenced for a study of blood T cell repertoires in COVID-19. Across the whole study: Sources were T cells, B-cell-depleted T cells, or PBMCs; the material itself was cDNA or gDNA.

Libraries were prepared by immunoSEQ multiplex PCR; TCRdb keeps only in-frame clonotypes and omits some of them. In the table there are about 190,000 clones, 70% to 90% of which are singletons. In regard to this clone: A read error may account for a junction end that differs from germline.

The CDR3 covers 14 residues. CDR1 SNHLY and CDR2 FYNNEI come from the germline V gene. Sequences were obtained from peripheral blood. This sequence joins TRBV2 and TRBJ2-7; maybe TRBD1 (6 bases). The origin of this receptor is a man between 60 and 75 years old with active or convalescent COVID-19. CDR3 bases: TGTGTCAGCAGTGAACAGGGTTCGTTATACGAGCAGTACTTC. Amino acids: CVSSEQGSLYEQYF.